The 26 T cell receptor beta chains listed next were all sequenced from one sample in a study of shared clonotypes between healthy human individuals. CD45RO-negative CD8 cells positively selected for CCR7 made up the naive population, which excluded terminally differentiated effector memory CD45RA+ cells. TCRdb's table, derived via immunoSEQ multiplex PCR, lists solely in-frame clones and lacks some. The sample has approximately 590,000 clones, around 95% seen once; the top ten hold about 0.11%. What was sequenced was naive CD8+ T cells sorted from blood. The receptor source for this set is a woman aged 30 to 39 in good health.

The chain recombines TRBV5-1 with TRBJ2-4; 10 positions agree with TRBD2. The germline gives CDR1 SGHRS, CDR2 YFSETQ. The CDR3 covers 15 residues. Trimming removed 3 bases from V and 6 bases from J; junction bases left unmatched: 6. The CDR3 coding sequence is TGCGCCAGCAGCTGGGGACTAGCGAGGGGAAACATTCAGTACTTC. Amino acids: CASSWGLARGNIQYF.

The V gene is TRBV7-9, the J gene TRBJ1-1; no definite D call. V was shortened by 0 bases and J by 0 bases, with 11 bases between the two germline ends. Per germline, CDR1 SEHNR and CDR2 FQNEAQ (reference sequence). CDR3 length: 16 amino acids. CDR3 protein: CASSLADLVLNTEAFF. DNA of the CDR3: TGTGCCAGCAGCTTAGCCGACTTAGTGCTGAACACTGAAGCTTTCTTT.

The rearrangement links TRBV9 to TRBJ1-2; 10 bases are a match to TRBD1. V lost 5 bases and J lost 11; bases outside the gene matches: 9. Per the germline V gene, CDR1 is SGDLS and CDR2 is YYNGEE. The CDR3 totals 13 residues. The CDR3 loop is CASRRGQGISYTF. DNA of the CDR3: TGTGCCAGCAGGAGGGGACAGGGGATTAGTTACACCTTC.

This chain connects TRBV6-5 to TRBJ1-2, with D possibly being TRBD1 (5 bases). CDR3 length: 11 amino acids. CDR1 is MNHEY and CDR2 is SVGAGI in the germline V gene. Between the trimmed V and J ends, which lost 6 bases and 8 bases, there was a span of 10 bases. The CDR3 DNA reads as TGTGCCAGCAGAAGCAGGGACGGCTACACCTTC. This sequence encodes CASRSRDGYTF.

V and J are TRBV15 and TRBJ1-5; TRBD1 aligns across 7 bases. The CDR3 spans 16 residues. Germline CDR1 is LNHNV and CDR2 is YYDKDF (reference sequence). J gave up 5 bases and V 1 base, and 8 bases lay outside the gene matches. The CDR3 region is CATSRVAGTAHQPQHF. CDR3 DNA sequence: TGTGCCACCAGCAGAGTTGCCGGGACAGCACATCAGCCCCAGCATTTT.

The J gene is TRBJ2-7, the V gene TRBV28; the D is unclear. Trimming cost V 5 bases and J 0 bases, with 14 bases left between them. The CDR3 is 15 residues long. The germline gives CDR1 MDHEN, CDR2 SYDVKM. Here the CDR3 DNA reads TGTGCCAGCAGTACTAAAGGGCTAAGCTCCTACGAGCAGTACTTC. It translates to CASSTKGLSSYEQYF.

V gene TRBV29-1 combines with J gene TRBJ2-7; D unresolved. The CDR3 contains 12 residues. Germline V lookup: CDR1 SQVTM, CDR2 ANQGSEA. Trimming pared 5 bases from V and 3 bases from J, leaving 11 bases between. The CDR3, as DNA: TGCAGCGTTCCCGGACCCCGCTACGAGCAGTACTTC. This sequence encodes CSVPGPRYEQYF.

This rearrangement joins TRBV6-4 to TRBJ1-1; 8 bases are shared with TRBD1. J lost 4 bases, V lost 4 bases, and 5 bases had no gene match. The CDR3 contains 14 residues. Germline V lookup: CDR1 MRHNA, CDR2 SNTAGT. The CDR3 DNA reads TGTGCCAGCAGTGCTAGGGACAGGAGCACTGAAGCTTTCTTT. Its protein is CASSARDRSTEAFF.

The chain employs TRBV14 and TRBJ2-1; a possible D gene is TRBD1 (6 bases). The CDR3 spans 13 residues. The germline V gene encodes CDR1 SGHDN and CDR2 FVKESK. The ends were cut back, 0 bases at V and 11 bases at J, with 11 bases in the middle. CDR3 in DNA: TGTGCCAGCAGCCAAGACACCAGGGGCCAGCAGTTCTTC. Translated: CASSQDTRGQQFF. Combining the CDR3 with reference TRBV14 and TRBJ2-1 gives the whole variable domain EAGVTQFPSHSVIEKGQTVTLRCDPISGHDNLYWYRRVMGKEIKFLLHFVKESKQDESGMPNNRFLAERTGGTYSTLKVQPAELEDSGVYFCASSQDTRGQQFFGPGTRLTVL.

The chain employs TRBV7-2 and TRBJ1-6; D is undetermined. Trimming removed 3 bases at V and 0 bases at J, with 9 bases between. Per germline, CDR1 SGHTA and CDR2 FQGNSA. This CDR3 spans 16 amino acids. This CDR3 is CASSFGISSYNSPLHF. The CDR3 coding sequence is TGTGCCAGCAGCTTTGGGATAAGCTCCTATAATTCACCCCTCCACTTT.

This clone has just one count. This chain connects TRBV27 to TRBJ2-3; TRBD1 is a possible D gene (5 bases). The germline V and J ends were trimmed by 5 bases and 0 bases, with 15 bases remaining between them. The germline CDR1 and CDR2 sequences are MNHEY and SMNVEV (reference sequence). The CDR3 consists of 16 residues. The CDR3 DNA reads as TGTGCCAGCAGTCCTCATAGGGGCGGAAGCACAGATACGCAGTATTTT. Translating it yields CASSPHRGGSTDTQYF.

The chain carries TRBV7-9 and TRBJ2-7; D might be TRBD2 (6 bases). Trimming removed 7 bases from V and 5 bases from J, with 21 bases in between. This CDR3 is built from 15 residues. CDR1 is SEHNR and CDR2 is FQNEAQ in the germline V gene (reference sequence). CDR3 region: CASKGSGAPPNEQYF. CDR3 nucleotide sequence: TGTGCCAGCAAGGGTTCGGGAGCCCCGCCTAACGAGCAGTACTTC. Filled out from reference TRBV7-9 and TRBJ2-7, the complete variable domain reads DTGVSQNPRHKITKRGQNVTFRCDPISEHNRLYWYRQTLGQGPEFLTYFQNEAQLEKSRLLSDRFSAERPKGSFSTLEIQRTEQGDSAMYLCASKGSGAPPNEQYFGPGTRLTVT.

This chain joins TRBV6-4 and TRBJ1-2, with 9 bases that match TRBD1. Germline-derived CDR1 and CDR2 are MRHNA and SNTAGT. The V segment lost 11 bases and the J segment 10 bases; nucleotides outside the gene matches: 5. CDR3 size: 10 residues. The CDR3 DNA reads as TGTGCCGGAGGGACAGGGTACTACACCTTC. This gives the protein CAGGTGYYTF.

CDR3 bases: TGTGCCAGCAGCTTTAAAGACAATGAGCAGTTCTTC. Translation gives CASSFKDNEQFF. This chain links TRBV5-6 with TRBJ2-1; D not certain. The CDR3 covers 12 residues. V lost 2 bases, J lost 5 bases, and 5 bases lay in between. Germline-derived CDR1 and CDR2 are SGHDT and YYEEEE.

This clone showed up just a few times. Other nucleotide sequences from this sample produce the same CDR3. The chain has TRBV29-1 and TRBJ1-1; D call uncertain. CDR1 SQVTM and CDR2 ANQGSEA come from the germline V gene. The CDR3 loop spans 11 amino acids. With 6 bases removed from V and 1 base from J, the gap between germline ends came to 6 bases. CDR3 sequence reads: CSVGRNTEAFF. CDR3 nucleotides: TGCAGCGTCGGACGGAACACTGAAGCTTTCTTT.

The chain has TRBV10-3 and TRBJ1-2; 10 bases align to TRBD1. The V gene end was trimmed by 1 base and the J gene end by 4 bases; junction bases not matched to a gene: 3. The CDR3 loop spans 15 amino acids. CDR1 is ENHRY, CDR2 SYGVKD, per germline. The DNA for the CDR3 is TGTGCCATCAGTGAGTTGGGACAGGGGCGCTATGGCTACACCTTC. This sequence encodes CAISELGQGRYGYTF.

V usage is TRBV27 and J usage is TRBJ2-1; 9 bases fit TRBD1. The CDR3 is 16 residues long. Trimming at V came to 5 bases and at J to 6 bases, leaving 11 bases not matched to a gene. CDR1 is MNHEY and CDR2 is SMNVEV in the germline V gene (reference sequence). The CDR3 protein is CASSVGPGQGINEQFF. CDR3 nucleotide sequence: TGTGCCAGCAGTGTGGGACCGGGACAGGGCATCAATGAGCAGTTCTTC.

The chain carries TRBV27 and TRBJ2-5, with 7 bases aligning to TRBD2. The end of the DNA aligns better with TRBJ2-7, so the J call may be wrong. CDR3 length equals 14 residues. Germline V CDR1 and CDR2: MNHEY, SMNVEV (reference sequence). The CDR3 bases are TGTGCCAGCAGTTTATATTCAGGGAGGGACGAGCAGTACTTC. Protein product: CASSLYSGRDEQYF.

Here the CDR3 reads CASSPDAVSYEQYF. The CDR3 DNA is TGTGCCAGTAGTCCGGACGCGGTGTCCTACGAGCAGTACTTC. The rearrangement links TRBV19 to TRBJ2-7; D gene ambiguous. The CDR3 sequence is 14 residues long. Germline V gene data show CDR1 as LNHDA and CDR2 as SQIVND (reference sequence). Trimming removed 5 bases at V and 1 base at J, with 12 bases between. Drawing the rest from reference TRBV19 and TRBJ2-7, the complete variable domain is DGGITQSPKYLFRKEGQNVTLSCEQNLNHDAMYWYRQDPGQGLRLIYYSQIVNDFQKGDIAEGYSVSREKKESFPLTVTSAQKNPTAFYLCASSPDAVSYEQYFGPGTRLTVT.

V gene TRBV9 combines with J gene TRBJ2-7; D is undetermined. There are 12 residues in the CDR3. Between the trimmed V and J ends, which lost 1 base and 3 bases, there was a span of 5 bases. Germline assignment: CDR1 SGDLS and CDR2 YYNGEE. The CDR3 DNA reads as TGTGCCAGCAGCGTACGCCACTACGAGCAGTACTTC. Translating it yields CASSVRHYEQYF.

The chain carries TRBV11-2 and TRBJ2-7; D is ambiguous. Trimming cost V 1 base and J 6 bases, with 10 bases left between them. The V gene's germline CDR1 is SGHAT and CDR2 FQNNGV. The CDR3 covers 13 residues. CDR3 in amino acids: CASSLGPWVEQYF. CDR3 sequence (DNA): TGTGCCAGCAGCTTAGGTCCATGGGTCGAGCAGTACTTC.

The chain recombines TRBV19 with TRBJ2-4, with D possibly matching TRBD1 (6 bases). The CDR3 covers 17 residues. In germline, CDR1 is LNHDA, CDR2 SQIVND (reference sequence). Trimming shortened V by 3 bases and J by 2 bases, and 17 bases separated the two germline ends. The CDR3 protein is CASSILTARGTKNIQYF. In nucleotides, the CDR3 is TGTGCCAGTAGTATCCTCACAGCGAGGGGGACCAAAAACATTCAGTACTTC.

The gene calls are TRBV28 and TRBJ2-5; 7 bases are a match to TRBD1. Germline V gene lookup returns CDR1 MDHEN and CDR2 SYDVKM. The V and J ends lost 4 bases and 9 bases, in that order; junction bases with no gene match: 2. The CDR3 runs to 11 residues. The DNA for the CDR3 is TGTGCCAGCAGTTCGACAGGGTCCCAGTACTTC. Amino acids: CASSSTGSQYF. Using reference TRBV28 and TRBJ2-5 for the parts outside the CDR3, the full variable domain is DVKVTQSSRYLVKRTGEKVFLECVQDMDHENMFWYRQDPGLGLRLIYFSYDVKMKEKGDIPEGYSVSREKKERFSLILESASTNQTSMYLCASSSTGSQYFGPGTRLLVL.

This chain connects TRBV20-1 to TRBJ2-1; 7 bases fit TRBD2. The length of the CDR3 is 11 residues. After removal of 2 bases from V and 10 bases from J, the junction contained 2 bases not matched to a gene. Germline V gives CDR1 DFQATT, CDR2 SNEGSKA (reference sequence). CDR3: CSARTSVEQFF. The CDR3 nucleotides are TGCAGTGCTAGAACTAGCGTCGAGCAGTTCTTC.

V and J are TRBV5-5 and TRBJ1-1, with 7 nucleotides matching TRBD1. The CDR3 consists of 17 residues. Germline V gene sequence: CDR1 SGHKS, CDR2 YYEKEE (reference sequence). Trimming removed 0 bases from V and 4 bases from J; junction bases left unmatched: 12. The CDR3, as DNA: TGTGCCAGCAGCTTGGTGGCCTCGGACAGGTCTAGCACTGAAGCTTTCTTT. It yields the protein CASSLVASDRSSTEAFF.

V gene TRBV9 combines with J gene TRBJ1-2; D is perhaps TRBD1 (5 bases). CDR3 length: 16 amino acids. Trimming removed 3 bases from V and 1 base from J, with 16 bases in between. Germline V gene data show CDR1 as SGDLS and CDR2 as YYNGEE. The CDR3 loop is CASSGRRAGSNYGYTF. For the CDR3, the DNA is TGTGCCAGCAGCGGTAGGCGGGCAGGGAGTAACTATGGCTACACCTTC.